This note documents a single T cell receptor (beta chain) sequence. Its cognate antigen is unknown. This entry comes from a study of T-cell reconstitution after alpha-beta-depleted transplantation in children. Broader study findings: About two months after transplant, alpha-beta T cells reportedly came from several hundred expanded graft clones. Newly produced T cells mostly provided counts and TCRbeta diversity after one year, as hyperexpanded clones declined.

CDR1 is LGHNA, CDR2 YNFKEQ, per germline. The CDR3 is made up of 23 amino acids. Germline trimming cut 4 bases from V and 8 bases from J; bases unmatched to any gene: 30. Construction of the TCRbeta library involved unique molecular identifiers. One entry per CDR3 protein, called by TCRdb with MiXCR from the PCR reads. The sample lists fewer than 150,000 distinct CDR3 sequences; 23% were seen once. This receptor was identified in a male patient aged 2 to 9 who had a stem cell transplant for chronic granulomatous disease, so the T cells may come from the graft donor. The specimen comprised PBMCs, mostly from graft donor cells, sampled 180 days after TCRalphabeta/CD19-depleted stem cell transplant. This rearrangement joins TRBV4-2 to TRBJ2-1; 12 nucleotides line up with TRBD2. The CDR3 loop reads CASSPSPDRENFGLAGNVDEQFF. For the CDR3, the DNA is TGTGCCAGCAGCCCCAGCCCCGACAGGGAGAATTTCGGACTAGCGGGGAACGTAGATGAGCAGTTCTTC.